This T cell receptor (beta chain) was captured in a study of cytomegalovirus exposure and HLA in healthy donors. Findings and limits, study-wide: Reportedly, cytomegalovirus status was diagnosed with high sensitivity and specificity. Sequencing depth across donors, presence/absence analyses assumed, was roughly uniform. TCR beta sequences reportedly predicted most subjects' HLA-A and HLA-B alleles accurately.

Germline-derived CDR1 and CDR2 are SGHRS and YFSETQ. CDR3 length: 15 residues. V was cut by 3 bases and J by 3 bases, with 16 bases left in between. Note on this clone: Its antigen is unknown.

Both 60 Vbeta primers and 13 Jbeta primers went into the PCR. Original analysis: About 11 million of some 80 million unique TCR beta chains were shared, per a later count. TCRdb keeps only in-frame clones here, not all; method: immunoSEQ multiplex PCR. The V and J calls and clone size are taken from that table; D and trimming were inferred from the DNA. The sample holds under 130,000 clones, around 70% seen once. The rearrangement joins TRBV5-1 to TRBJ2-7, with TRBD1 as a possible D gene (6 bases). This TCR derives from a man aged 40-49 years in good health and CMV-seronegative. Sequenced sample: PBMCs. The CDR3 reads CASSSKGTYDYEQYF. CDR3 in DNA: TGCGCCAGCAGCTCCAAAGGGACATATGACTACGAGCAGTACTTC.